Only a few counts were recorded for the clone carrying this T cell receptor (beta chain). Its antigen is as yet unknown. Profiled with immunoSEQ multiplex PCR; TCRdb holds only in-frame clones, not every one. The table records about 87,000 clones, 75% to 90% of them present only once. This entry belongs to a study of glioma-infiltrating T cells after dendritic cell vaccination. Study-level information: Dendritic cells derived from monocytes and pulsed with autologous tumor lysate formed the vaccine.

Time point indicated: after dendritic cell vaccination, including at tumor progression/relapse. Selection required adequate fresh-frozen tumor tissue plus more than two years' survival data. Trimming took 10 bases from V and 4 from J, leaving 19 bases between them. There are 14 residues in the CDR3. In germline, CDR1 is MNHNS, CDR2 SASEGT. Study-level points and caveats: Higher pretreatment TIL content predicted longer progression-free time and survival.

Sequencing was performed on blood, taken after dendritic cell vaccination. This rearrangement joins TRBV6-1 to TRBJ2-5; the D gene is possibly TRBD1 (7 bases). This clonotype originated in a human donor with glioblastoma. CDR3 sequence (DNA): TGTGCCACCGACAGGGCGGGGACTGGAGAGACCCAGTACTTC. This codes for CATDRAGTGETQYF.